This TCR beta chain comes out of a study of blood T cell repertoires in COVID-19. Study at large: Sample material is recorded as cDNA or gDNA derived from T cells, B-cell-depleted T cells, or PBMCs.

Participants spanned ages about 18 to 90 years and resided in over 20 US areas. Before being deemed recovered, Cohort 3 donors had two negative PCRs, clearance, or symptom resolution. Authors' data handling: Quantification of nucleated cells was approximated via reference gene primer amplification. Only in-frame clones appear in the TCRdb table, and some are missing; sequencing was by immunoSEQ multiplex PCR. The DNA was the basis for D and trimming; V, J and clone size are from that table. The profile shows 300,000 to 350,000 clones, approximately 86% of them singletons. The CDR3 runs 15 residues. The junction had 11 bases not matched to a gene; V was cut back by 6 bases and J by 8 bases. Per the germline V gene, CDR1 is MNHEY and CDR2 is SVGEGT.

What was sequenced was PBMCs or T cells enriched from blood (not recorded which). This TCR was recovered from a woman under 30 who had recovered from COVID-19. The chain employs TRBV6-2 or TRBV6-3 and TRBJ2-1, with TRBD2 matching over 9 bases. In nucleotides, the CDR3 is TGTGCCAGCAGCAAAAACGGCGGGGGGGCGGATGAGCAGTTCTTC. It yields the protein CASSKNGGGADEQFF.